Listed below are T cell receptor beta chains from one sample, sequenced in a study of T cell repertoires in cytomegalovirus infection. One entry per CDR3 protein, called by TCRdb with MiXCR from the reads. In the table there are approximately 550,000 distinct CDR3 sequences, about 15% of which are singletons. The sequenced sample consisted of CD8+ T cells from PBMCs. These receptors all come from a human donor in good health (CMV status not recorded). Some clones in this sample may be carry-over from other donors' samples. Each CDR3 is given with its conserved first and last residue. Each record gives: J gene, V gene, CDR3 protein.

>TRBJ2-7|TRBV7-2
CASSLLNGLTYEQYF
>TRBJ1-2|TRBV6-5
CASSYRRDRVGYGYTF
>TRBJ2-1|TRBV15
CATSRDVLGGGAGNEQFF
>TRBJ2-7|TRBV6-6
CASRPDRAHERGYGYEQYF
>TRBJ1-6|TRBV19
CASSIGPGRVSPLHF
>TRBJ1-1|TRBV10-2
CASSEDRREAFF
>TRBJ1-1|TRBV29-1
CSSLDGSMNTEAFF
>TRBJ2-1|TRBV20-1
CSASHQGTGNEQFF
>TRBJ1-3|TRBV9
CASSVALTGNTIYF
>TRBJ2-3|TRBV4-2
CASSQGLQREGDPDTQYF
>TRBJ2-1|TRBV5-1
CASSPKDTNNEQFF
>TRBJ2-1|TRBV5-1
CASSFDRGDEQFF
>TRBJ1-4|TRBV19
CASSMAPGQLNEKLFF
>TRBJ2-1|TRBV7-2
CASSFPQTRGGSYNEQFF
>TRBJ2-5|TRBV28
CASSFPGTVKETQYF
>TRBJ1-4|TRBV6-5
CASSYSISRSSEKLFF
>TRBJ2-3|TRBV10-3
CAILNPASTDTQYF
>TRBJ2-1|TRBV19
CASSISAYNEQFF
>TRBJ2-2|TRBV4-1
CASSQSTLAGRTGELFF
>TRBJ2-1|TRBV7-8
CASSSRLAGAPSSYNEQFF
>TRBJ1-2|TRBV7-9
CASSFNQADYGYTF
>TRBJ2-3|TRBV7-2
CASSFRATRTDTQYF